This T cell receptor beta chain appears in the sequencing data of a study of shared clonotypes between healthy human individuals. The CDR3 has 14 amino acids. V was trimmed by 1 base and J by 8 bases, leaving 12 bases between them. Looked up from germline, CDR1 is SNHLY and CDR2 is FYNNEI. Repertoires were generated with immunoSEQ multiplex PCR, while TCRdb's copy carries only in-frame clones and drops some. Among more than 2,000,000 clones listed, 93% were seen once. This chain uses TRBV2 with TRBJ2-1; tentatively, D is TRBD1 (5 bases). This clonotype originated in a man younger than 35 in good health. Some clones in this sample may be carry-over from other donors' samples. The material sequenced was naive CD4+ T cells from PBMCs. Subset: CD45RA+ positively selected. CDR3 loop: CASSEGGQGYEQFF. The CDR3 DNA reads as TGTGCCAGCAGTGAAGGCGGCCAGGGCTATGAGCAGTTCTTC.